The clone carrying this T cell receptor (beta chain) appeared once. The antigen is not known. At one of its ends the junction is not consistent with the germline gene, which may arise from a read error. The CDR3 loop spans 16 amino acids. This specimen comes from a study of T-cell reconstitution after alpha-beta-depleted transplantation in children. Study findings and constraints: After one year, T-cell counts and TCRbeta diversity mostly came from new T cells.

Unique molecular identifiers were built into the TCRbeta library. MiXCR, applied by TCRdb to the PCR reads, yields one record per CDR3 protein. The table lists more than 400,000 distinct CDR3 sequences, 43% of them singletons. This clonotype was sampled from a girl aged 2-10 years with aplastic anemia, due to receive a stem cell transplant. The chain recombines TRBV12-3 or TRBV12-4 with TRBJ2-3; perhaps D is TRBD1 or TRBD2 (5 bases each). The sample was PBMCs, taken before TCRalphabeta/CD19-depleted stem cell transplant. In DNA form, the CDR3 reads TGTGCCAGCAGTTCCCCCCGGGACCGGAGCAGAGATACGCAGTATTTT. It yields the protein CASSSPRDRSRDTQYF.